Sequencing of this T cell receptor (beta chain) was carried out in a study of T cells after yellow fever vaccination. Background on the study: With SMART-Seq v4 Ultra Low Input, the fractions containing low cell numbers were prepared.

Germline V CDR1 and CDR2: KGHSH, LQKENI. V lost 0 bases and J 4 bases, leaving 12 bases between the germline ends. The CDR3 is made up of 15 amino acids. As regards this clonotype: Its antigen is currently unknown.

TCRdb re-called the 5' RACE reads with MiXCR, one entry per CDR3 protein. The sample has under 600,000 distinct CDR3 sequences; about a fifth are singletons. Points from the study as a whole: A minor fraction of clonotypes spanned both CD4 and CD8 compartments.

V gene TRBV18 combines with J gene TRBJ1-1, with a weak D call TRBD1 (6 bases). Sample: PBMCs, taken approximately 20 days after the first yellow fever vaccination. The TCR sequence derives from a man aged 18 to 35 who received the YFV17D yellow fever vaccine. CDR3 in amino acids: CASSPPEGGRTEAFF. The CDR3 nucleotides are TGTGCCAGCTCACCACCGGAGGGGGGCCGCACTGAAGCTTTCTTT.